This T cell receptor (beta chain) originates from a study of beta chain features in type 1 diabetes. A few counts support this clone. Its antigen remains unknown. V shed 6 bases, J shed 7 bases, and the junction held 9 bases outside the gene matches. The CDR3 contains 15 residues. Germline values: CDR1 MNHEY, CDR2 SMNVEV (reference sequence). Expressed TCRB transcripts were sequenced, since all the RNA that had been isolated was reverse transcribed. The table came from immunoSEQ multiplex PCR; TCRdb's copy has only in-frame clones and leaves some out. The data hold about 340,000 clones, with approximately 12% observed a single time. CD4+ cells of the naive, central memory, regulatory and stem cell-like memory types were sorted via CD45RO/CCR7/CD25/CD127/CD95/CD27. General study points: Shortening of TCRB CDR3s, moderate but significant, appeared in all four CD4+ subsets of Type 1 diabetes patients.

The chain uses TRBV27 and TRBJ2-7; 13 nucleotides agree with TRBD2. This TCR came from a woman aged 18-35 years with type 1 diabetes. The sample taken for sequencing was naive CD4+ T cells from blood. The DNA of the CDR3 is TGTGCCAGCAGCCCCGGACTAGCGGGAGCGGGAGAGCAGTACTTC. Its protein is CASSPGLAGAGEQYF.